The next 30 T cell receptor beta chains were all read from a single sample in a study of CD8 T cells in Susac syndrome. Reverse transcription used about 0.45 to 1 ug RNA and random hexamers. Each CDR3 protein is one row after TCRdb ran MiXCR on the immunoSEQ multiplex PCR reads. The table records 20,000 to 25,000 distinct CDR3 sequences, 93% of them present only once. Material for sequencing was CD8+ T cells from PBMCs. The origin of the receptors is a human donor in good health.

The rearrangement links TRBV3-1 to TRBJ2-7, with 9 bases aligning to TRBD2. J lost 0 bases, V lost 1 base, and 7 bases had no gene match. Germline assignment: CDR1 LGHDT and CDR2 YNNKEL (reference sequence). CDR3 length: 17 residues. CDR3 DNA: TGTGCCAGCAGCCAAGGACCTAGCGGGGTGAGCTCCTACGAGCAGTACTTC. Its protein product is CASSQGPSGVSSYEQYF.

The gene calls are TRBV6-5 and TRBJ2-7, with 9 bases that match TRBD2. V gave up 4 bases and J gave up 5 bases; unmatched junction bases: 6. The CDR3 runs to 14 residues. CDR1 is MNHEY, CDR2 SVGAGI, per germline. Written as DNA, the CDR3 is TGTGCCAGCAGTTCAAGGGGACTAGCCGACGAGCAGTACTTC. Translated: CASSSRGLADEQYF.

The chain has TRBV19 and TRBJ2-7, with 11 bases matching TRBD1. Trimming took 6 bases from V and 2 from J; bases not matched to a gene: 3. The germline V gene encodes CDR1 LNHDA and CDR2 SQIVND (reference sequence). The CDR3 loop spans 14 amino acids. The CDR3 reads CASRWGQGAYEQYF. The CDR3 DNA follows: TGTGCCAGTAGATGGGGACAGGGGGCCTACGAGCAGTACTTC.

The chain uses TRBV9 and TRBJ1-1; 9 bases agree with TRBD1. Trimming at V came to 3 bases and at J to 6 bases, leaving 6 bases not matched to a gene. Germline loops: CDR1 SGDLS, CDR2 YYNGEE. The CDR3 sequence is 14 residues long. CDR3 residues: CASSETGGSAEAFF. As DNA, the CDR3 is TGTGCCAGCAGCGAGACAGGGGGGAGCGCTGAAGCTTTCTTT. The full variable domain, completed using reference TRBV9 and TRBJ1-1, is DSGVTQTPKHLITATGQRVTLRCSPRSGDLSVYWYQQSLDQGLQFLIQYYNGEERAKGNILERFSAQQFPDLHSELNLSSLELGDSALYFCASSETGGSAEAFFGQGTRLTVV.

The chain is built from TRBV27 and TRBJ2-7; D uncertain. Per germline, CDR1 MNHEY and CDR2 SMNVEV (reference sequence). CDR3 length equals 13 residues. V shed 8 bases and J shed 3 bases, with 14 bases lying between them. The CDR3 reads CASGRNPFYEQYF. The CDR3 DNA reads as TGTGCCAGCGGAAGAAATCCCTTCTACGAGCAGTACTTC.

The CDR3 is CASSFASANEQFF. In DNA form, the CDR3 reads TGTGCCAGCAGCTTCGCTAGCGCGAATGAGCAGTTCTTC. The chain links TRBV7-9 to TRBJ2-1; D perhaps matches TRBD2 (6 bases). Germline CDR1 and CDR2: SEHNR and FQNEAQ (reference sequence). Trimming took 3 bases from V and 7 from J, leaving 10 bases between them. The CDR3 totals 13 residues.

V is TRBV11-2 and J is TRBJ1-1; D remains ambiguous. CDR1 is SGHAT and CDR2 is FQNNGV in the germline V gene. This CDR3 has 16 residues. The germline V and J ends were trimmed by 2 bases and 1 base, with 14 bases remaining between them. The CDR3 sequence is CASSLPRVQRNTEAFF. The DNA for the CDR3 is TGTGCCAGCAGCTTACCCCGTGTACAGAGGAACACTGAAGCTTTCTTT.

This chain uses TRBV2 with TRBJ1-1; no definite D call. The V end was cut by 7 bases, the J end by 3 bases, with 12 bases between. Germline V lookup: CDR1 SNHLY, CDR2 FYNNEI. The CDR3 loop spans 13 amino acids. The CDR3 nucleotides are TGTGCCAGCACCCCGGGCCGGCACACTGAAGCTTTCTTT. Translation gives CASTPGRHTEAFF.

The chain uses TRBV9 and TRBJ1-2; 7 bases are shared with TRBD1. The CDR3 is made up of 16 amino acids. V dropped 3 bases and J dropped 0; count of bases not matched to a gene: 8. Germline assignment: CDR1 SGDLS and CDR2 YYNGEE. CDR3 sequence: CASSAGAGGANYGYTF. CDR3 DNA: TGTGCCAGCAGCGCAGGAGCAGGGGGAGCTAACTATGGCTACACCTTC.

The chain recombines TRBV27 with TRBJ1-4, with D uncertain. The CDR3 totals 14 residues. The V end lost 3 bases, the J end lost 5 bases, and 10 bases lay between the germline ends. Germline lookup yields CDR1 MNHEY and CDR2 SMNVEV (reference sequence). The CDR3 DNA sequence: TGTGCCAGCAGTTTTGGGTTTAAAAATGAAAAACTGTTTTTT. Protein sequence: CASSFGFKNEKLFF.

CDR3 residues: CASSQAGSGFTDTQYF. CDR3 coding DNA: TGTGCCAGCAGCCAGGCCGGAAGCGGGTTCACAGATACGCAGTATTTT. The genes are TRBV7-8 and TRBJ2-3; D is perhaps TRBD2 (6 bases). V lost 5 bases and J 2 bases, leaving 17 bases between the germline ends. Germline assignment: CDR1 SGHVS and CDR2 FQNEAQ. There are 16 residues in the CDR3.

This clonotype was found once. The chain joins TRBV19 to TRBJ2-1; a possible D gene is TRBD1 (5 bases). This CDR3 has 13 amino acids. Trimming pared 3 bases from V and 3 bases from J, leaving 6 bases between. Looked up from germline, CDR1 is LNHDA and CDR2 is SQIVND (reference sequence). CDR3 loop: CASSITGYNEQFF. CDR3 nucleotides: TGTGCCAGTAGTATTACAGGCTACAATGAGCAGTTCTTC. The entire variable domain, with the rest obtained from reference TRBV19 and TRBJ2-1, is as follows: DGGITQSPKYLFRKEGQNVTLSCEQNLNHDAMYWYRQDPGQGLRLIYYSQIVNDFQKGDIAEGYSVSREKKESFPLTVTSAQKNPTAFYLCASSITGYNEQFFGPGTRLTVL.

This clonotype has a single count. The chain employs TRBV14 and TRBJ2-3; D is ambiguous. V was pared by 6 bases and J by 10 bases, with 14 bases between. The CDR3 extends over 12 amino acids. CDR1 and CDR2 from the germline V gene are SGHDN and FVKESK. The CDR3 loop reads CASSLSQGPQYF. The CDR3 DNA follows: TGTGCCAGCAGTCTCAGCCAAGGTCCGCAGTATTTT.

The CDR3 nucleotides read TGTGCCAGCAGCTTAGGGCACACAGGGAATTTGAACACTGAAGCTTTCTTT. It is translated as CASSLGHTGNLNTEAFF. This sequence joins TRBV7-6 and TRBJ1-1; D perhaps matches TRBD1 (6 bases). CDR3 length: 17 amino acids. Germline-derived CDR1 and CDR2 are SGHVS and FNYEAQ. Trimming took 1 base from V and 0 from J, leaving 15 bases between them. The complete variable domain, with remaining parts taken from reference TRBV7-6 and TRBJ1-1, reads GAGVSQSPRYKVTKRGQDVALRCDPISGHVSLYWYRQALGQGPEFLTYFNYEAQQDKSGLPNDRFSAERPEGSISTLTIQRTEQRDSAMYRCASSLGHTGNLNTEAFFGQGTRLTVV.

The chain combines TRBV27 with TRBJ1-5; 12 bases map to TRBD1. V shed 4 bases, J shed 6 bases, and the junction held 4 bases outside the gene matches. Germline V CDR1 and CDR2: MNHEY, SMNVEV (reference sequence). CDR3 length: 15 amino acids. CDR3 nucleotides: TGTGCCAGCAGTTCCGGGACAGGGGGCACTCAGCCCCAGCATTTT. Its translation is CASSSGTGGTQPQHF.

V gene TRBV9 combines with J gene TRBJ2-1; 7 nucleotides match TRBD1. In germline, CDR1 is SGDLS, CDR2 YYNGEE. J gave up 4 bases and V 3 bases, and 7 bases lay outside the gene matches. The CDR3 sequence is 15 residues long. The CDR3: CASSGTGTAYNEQFF. CDR3 DNA: TGTGCCAGCAGCGGCACCGGGACAGCTTACAATGAGCAGTTCTTC.

The rearrangement links TRBV19 to TRBJ2-7; TRBD1 aligns across 7 bases. V trimming: 2 bases; J trimming: 3 bases; junction bases outside the gene matches: 7. Germline loops: CDR1 LNHDA, CDR2 SQIVND (reference sequence). The CDR3 has 15 amino acids. The CDR3 sequence: CASSIYFGTDYEQYF. In nucleotides, the CDR3 is TGTGCCAGTAGTATATATTTTGGGACAGACTACGAGCAGTACTTC. Filled out from reference TRBV19 and TRBJ2-7, the complete variable domain reads DGGITQSPKYLFRKEGQNVTLSCEQNLNHDAMYWYRQDPGQGLRLIYYSQIVNDFQKGDIAEGYSVSREKKESFPLTVTSAQKNPTAFYLCASSIYFGTDYEQYFGPGTRLTVT.

This clonotype was observed a handful of times. The chain is built from TRBV7-6 and TRBJ2-1, with 10 bases identical to TRBD2. Unmatched junction bases numbered 9, after V lost 2 bases and J lost 5 bases. The CDR3 sequence is 17 residues long. CDR1 and CDR2 (germline): SGHVS, FNYEAQ. DNA of the CDR3: TGTGCCAGCAGCTTATGGGCTAGCGGGGGCTCAGACAATGAGCAGTTCTTC. Its translation: CASSLWASGGSDNEQFF.

The chain employs TRBV7-9 and TRBJ2-7; 10 bases match TRBD1. Germline V gene data show CDR1 as SEHNR and CDR2 as FQNEAQ (reference sequence). CDR3 length: 15 residues. Trimming cost V 4 bases and J 2 bases; bases outside gene matches: 5. In DNA, the CDR3 is TGTGCCAGCAGCTCCCGGGACAGGGGTCCCTACGAGCAGTACTTC. It yields the protein CASSSRDRGPYEQYF.

Notes on this clonotype: Sequence at one end of the junction differs from germline and may be a read error. The rearrangement uses TRBV6-1 and TRBJ2-2, with D perhaps TRBD1 or TRBD2 (5 bases each). The CDR3 runs 16 residues. CDR1 is MNHNS, CDR2 SASEGT, per germline. The CDR3 coding sequence is TGTGCCAGCAGTGAATCCACGGGTTACGGGACCGGGGAGCTGGTTTTT. Its translation: CASSESTGYGTGELVF.

CDR3 sequence: CASSSHGGTEAFF. Written as DNA, the CDR3 is TGTGCCAGCAGCTCCCATGGGGGCACTGAAGCTTTCTTT. V is TRBV13 and J is TRBJ1-1, with D perhaps TRBD1 (5 bases). This CDR3 comprises 13 residues. Germline V gene lookup returns CDR1 PRHDT and CDR2 FYEKMQ (reference sequence). Trimming left V 4 bases short and J 4 bases short, with 10 bases between.

The chain has TRBV25-1 and TRBJ1-2, with a possible D match to TRBD1 (5 bases). This CDR3 has 13 amino acids. V shed 2 bases and J shed 6 bases, with 10 bases lying between them. The germline gives CDR1 MGHDK, CDR2 SYGVNS. CDR3 residues: CASSEMGVDGYTF. The CDR3 nucleotides read TGTGCCAGCAGTGAAATGGGGGTAGATGGCTACACCTTC.

V usage is TRBV12-3 or TRBV12-4 and J usage is TRBJ1-5; D might be TRBD1 (5 bases). Between the trimmed V and J ends, which lost 4 bases and 3 bases, there was a span of 10 bases. The CDR3 is 14 amino acids. CDR3 protein: CASSSRVFNQPQHF. CDR3 sequence (DNA): TGTGCCAGCAGTTCCAGGGTATTCAATCAGCCCCAGCATTTT.

The rearrangement joins TRBV6-1 to TRBJ1-1; D remains unclear. This CDR3 comprises 14 residues. V shed 3 bases and J shed 1 base, with 9 bases lying between them. Germline CDR1 and CDR2: MNHNS and SASEGT. The CDR3 loop reads CASSDVWSNTEAFF. CDR3 DNA sequence: TGTGCCAGCAGTGATGTTTGGTCGAACACTGAAGCTTTCTTT.

The CDR3 reads CASSFNIRSGVHTDTQYF. As DNA, the CDR3 is TGTGCCAGCAGCTTCAACATCAGGTCGGGGGTCCACACAGATACGCAGTATTTT. This rearrangement joins TRBV7-9 to TRBJ2-3; tentative D call: TRBD2 (6 bases). The CDR3 consists of 18 residues. CDR1 is SEHNR and CDR2 is FQNEAQ in the germline V gene (reference sequence). The V gene lost 3 bases and the J gene lost 2 bases, with 21 bases spanning the gap.

The gene calls are TRBV4-3 and TRBJ1-1, with 8 bases lining up with TRBD1. The ends lost 1 base at V and 4 bases at J; junction bases unmatched: 5. The CDR3 spans 15 residues. CDR1 and CDR2 from the germline V gene are LGHNA and YSLEER. CDR3 sequence reads: CASSQGTGGTTEAFF. The CDR3, as DNA: TGCGCCAGCAGCCAAGGCACAGGGGGGACCACTGAAGCTTTCTTT.

The rearrangement uses TRBV4-3 and TRBJ2-1; D is perhaps TRBD2 (6 bases). The CDR3 length is 16 residues. Trimming shortened V by 0 bases and J by 2 bases, and 11 bases separated the two germline ends. CDR1 and CDR2 (germline): LGHNA, YSLEER. The CDR3 protein is CASSQDWGVPYNEQFF. In DNA form, the CDR3 reads TGCGCCAGCAGCCAAGATTGGGGGGTCCCCTACAATGAGCAGTTCTTC.

V and J are TRBV6-2 or TRBV6-3 and TRBJ1-5; D is possibly TRBD1 (5 bases). The CDR3 contains 15 residues. Germline V gene lookup returns CDR1 MNHEY and CDR2 SVGEGT. V was pared by 6 bases and J by 9 bases, with 21 bases between. Here the CDR3 DNA reads TGTGCCAGCAGCCCCGGGGGGACCTTGATAAGGCCCCAGCATTTT. It codes for CASSPGGTLIRPQHF.

CDR3 bases: TGTGCCAGCAGCTCTCGGGGACCCCAAGAATCGGGGCGCGGGTACGAGCAGTACTTC. Residues: CASSSRGPQESGRGYEQYF. The V call is TRBV7-9, the J call TRBJ2-7; the D gene could be TRBD1 or TRBD2 (5 bases each). The germline V gene encodes CDR1 SEHNR and CDR2 FQNEAQ (reference sequence). Trimming stripped 4 bases from V and 4 bases from J, with 29 bases between. The CDR3 contains 19 residues.

The rearrangement joins TRBV7-9 to TRBJ2-7, with TRBD1 identical over 9 bases. Germline CDR1 reads SEHNR; CDR2 reads FQNEAQ (reference sequence). After removal of 5 bases from V and 6 bases from J, the junction contained 5 bases not matched to a gene. The CDR3 is 13 residues long. This CDR3 is CASSPGQGFEQYF. Here the CDR3 DNA reads TGTGCCAGCAGCCCCGGACAGGGGTTCGAGCAGTACTTC. Together with reference TRBV7-9 and TRBJ2-7, the CDR3 gives the full variable domain: DTGVSQNPRHKITKRGQNVTFRCDPISEHNRLYWYRQTLGQGPEFLTYFQNEAQLEKSRLLSDRFSAERPKGSFSTLEIQRTEQGDSAMYLCASSPGQGFEQYFGPGTRLTVT.